The present T cell receptor beta chain was sequenced within a study of identical twins. Study outcomes and limitations: The authors noted that invariant MAIT and iNKT cells could partly confound zero-insertion analyses. There were fewer insertions in abundant cord blood beta clonotypes, but memory repertoires showed no such pattern.

Note on this clonotype: Its specificity is not known.

Germline V gene sequence: CDR1 SGHTA, CDR2 FQGNSA. The CDR3 loop spans 16 amino acids. Trimming removed 1 base from V and 1 base from J; junction bases left unmatched: 3. TCRdb ran MiXCR on the 5' RACE reads and lists one entry per CDR3 protein. The sample lists 1.5 million to 2 million distinct CDR3 sequences; more than 30% were seen once. The sample consisted of cord blood. The sequence came from a newborn girl in good health. V gene TRBV7-2 combines with J gene TRBJ2-1; TRBD2 matches 8 bases. The CDR3 sequence is CASSLEAGVSYNEQFF. CDR3 DNA sequence: TGTGCCAGCAGCTTAGAAGCGGGAGTGTCCTACAATGAGCAGTTCTTC.